A selection of T cell receptor beta chains follows, all from one sample in a study of regulatory T cells in long-lasting Graves disease. TCRdb used MiXCR to reprocess the multiplex PCR reads, holding one entry per CDR3 protein. The repertoire holds 310,000 or so distinct CDR3 sequences, 20% seen once, with roughly 29% in the top ten. Sample: peripheral blood mononuclear cells (PBMCs), taken when the disease was refractory, from a patient treated with antithyroid drugs. All receptors come from a female donor with Graves disease. Each CDR3 is given with its conserved first and last residue.

V gene	J gene	CDR3 protein
TRBV2	TRBJ2-3	CASKEQGSGTDTQYF
TRBV3-1	TRBJ1-4	CASSQGALGEKLFF
TRBV7-8	TRBJ2-5	CASSQGTGGVGETQYF
TRBV12-3/TRBV12-4	TRBJ1-2	CASNDGKDIYGYTF
TRBV9	TRBJ2-7	CASSVAGGGSYEQYF
TRBV4-1	TRBJ1-1	CASSQHSGLNTEAFF
TRBV11-2	TRBJ2-3	CASSLGLAGADTQYF
TRBV24-1	TRBJ1-2	CATSDSPGTDRGRVYGYTF
TRBV10-3	TRBJ2-5	CAISENPGTGGKETQYF
TRBV27	TRBJ2-1	CASSLFLIAPSSYNEQFF
TRBV2	TRBJ1-5	CASSDGGRSNQPQHF
TRBV6-5	TRBJ2-2	CASSYAGIKTGELFF
TRBV3-1	TRBJ2-7	CASSLSGRAGEQYF
TRBV7-8	TRBJ2-2	CASSLVRGTGELFF
TRBV3-1	TRBJ1-1	CASSRSGTEAFF
TRBV6-2/TRBV6-3	TRBJ2-1	CASSYPPYLKRGDEQFF
TRBV12-3/TRBV12-4	TRBJ2-2	CASSLARADGELFF
TRBV7-2	TRBJ1-2	CASSPRVGGYTF
TRBV6-1	TRBJ1-5	CASSFSGGNQPQHF
TRBV28	TRBJ1-1	CAISKGAWTEAFF
TRBV3-1	TRBJ1-1	CASSVRRDRKTEAFF
TRBV6-1	TRBJ1-2	CASTAGLNYGYTF
TRBV5-1	TRBJ1-1	CASSDQPTGGVTEAFF
TRBV4-3	TRBJ1-2	CASSQDVTVGNGYTF